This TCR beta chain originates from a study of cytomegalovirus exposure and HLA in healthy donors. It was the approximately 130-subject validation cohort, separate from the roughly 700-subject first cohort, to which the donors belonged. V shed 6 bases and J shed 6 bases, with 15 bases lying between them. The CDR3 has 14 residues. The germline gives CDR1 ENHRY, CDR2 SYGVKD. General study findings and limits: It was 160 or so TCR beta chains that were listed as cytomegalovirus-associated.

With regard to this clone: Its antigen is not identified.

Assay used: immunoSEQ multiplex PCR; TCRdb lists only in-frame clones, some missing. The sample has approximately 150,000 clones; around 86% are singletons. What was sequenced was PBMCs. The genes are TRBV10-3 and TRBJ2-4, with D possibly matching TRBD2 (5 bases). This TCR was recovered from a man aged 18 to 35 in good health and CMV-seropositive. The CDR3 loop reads CAIRDSVGGNIQYF. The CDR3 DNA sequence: TGTGCCATCAGGGATAGCGTCGGCGGAAACATTCAGTACTTC.